These 5 T cell receptor beta chains came from one sample sequenced in a study of blood T cell repertoires in COVID-19. The data were produced by immunoSEQ multiplex PCR, yet TCRdb's version contains in-frame clones alone and is incomplete. The sample consists of 150,000 to 200,000 clones, 84% of them appearing once. Material for sequencing was PBMCs or T cells enriched from blood (not recorded which). These receptors were taken from a woman between 25 and 40 years old who had been exposed to COVID-19.

The J gene is TRBJ1-4, the V gene TRBV7-9; 9 nucleotides align to TRBD1. Trimming took 6 bases from V and 5 from J; bases not matched to a gene: 4. Germline-derived CDR1 and CDR2 are SEHNR and FQNEAQ (reference sequence). CDR3 length equals 14 residues. The DNA of the CDR3 is TGTGCCAGCAGTCCCGGGACAGGGAATGAAAAACTGTTTTTT. Amino acids: CASSPGTGNEKLFF.

The chain has TRBV10-3 and TRBJ1-2, with 7 bases that match TRBD1. The CDR3 extends over 15 amino acids. The germline gives CDR1 ENHRY, CDR2 SYGVKD. The trim removed 0 bases at V and 4 bases at J, leaving 5 bases unmatched. CDR3 sequence reads: CAISESRQGPYGYTF. In nucleotides, the CDR3 is TGTGCCATCAGTGAGTCGAGACAGGGCCCCTATGGCTACACCTTC.

The chain employs TRBV15 and TRBJ2-3, with 12 bases identical to TRBD2. The CDR3 consists of 17 residues. The germline CDR1 and CDR2 sequences are LNHNV and YYDKDF (reference sequence). The ends lost 1 base at V and 4 bases at J; junction bases unmatched: 6. The CDR3: CATSRGGLAGQSDTQYF. CDR3 in DNA: TGTGCCACCAGCAGAGGTGGACTAGCGGGGCAATCAGATACGCAGTATTTT.

This clone was counted only a few times. The V call is TRBV6-5, the J call TRBJ1-1; TRBD1 might be the D (5 bases). The CDR3 has 14 amino acids. The V end lost 0 bases, the J end lost 13 bases, and 18 bases lay between the germline ends. Germline V gene lookup returns CDR1 MNHEY and CDR2 SVGAGI. In DNA form, the CDR3 reads TGTGCCAGCAGTTACTCGAACAGGAGACTTATGGATTTCTTT. It codes for CASSYSNRRLMDFF.

The V and J genes are TRBV21-1 and TRBJ2-3; the table's D call, TRBD2, was not checked against the DNA. TRBV21-1 is a documented pseudogene. This CDR3 is built from 20 residues. DNA for the CDR3: TGTGCCAGCAGCAAAGAGCCAGCGGGGGGCCCCTCGCTTCCCACAGATACGCAGTATTTT. Translation: CASSKEPAGGPSLPTDTQYF.